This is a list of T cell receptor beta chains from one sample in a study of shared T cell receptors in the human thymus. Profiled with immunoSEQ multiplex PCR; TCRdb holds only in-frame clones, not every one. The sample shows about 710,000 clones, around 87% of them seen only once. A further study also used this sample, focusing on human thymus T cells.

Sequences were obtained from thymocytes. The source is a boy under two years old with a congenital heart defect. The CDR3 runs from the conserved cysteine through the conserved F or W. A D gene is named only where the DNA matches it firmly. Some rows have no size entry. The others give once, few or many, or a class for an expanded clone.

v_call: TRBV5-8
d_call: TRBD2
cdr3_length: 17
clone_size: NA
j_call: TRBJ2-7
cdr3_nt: TGTGCCAGCAGCCGGTACCAAAAACGGGAGGAACCCTACGAGCAGTACTTC
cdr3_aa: CASSRYQKREEPYEQYF

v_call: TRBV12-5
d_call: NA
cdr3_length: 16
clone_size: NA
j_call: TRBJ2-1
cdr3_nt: TGTGCTAGTGGTTTTGATCGGAGTGTCTCCCACAATGAGCAGTTCTTC
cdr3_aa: CASGFDRSVSHNEQFF

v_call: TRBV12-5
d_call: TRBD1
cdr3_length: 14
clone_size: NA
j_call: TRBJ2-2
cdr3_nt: TGTGCTAGTGGTCCAGACAGGGATACCGGGGAGCTGTTTTTT
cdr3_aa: CASGPDRDTGELFF

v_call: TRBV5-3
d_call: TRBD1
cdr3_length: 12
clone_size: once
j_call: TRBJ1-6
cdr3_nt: TGTGCCACCGGACAGGGACGTTCACCCCTCCACTTT
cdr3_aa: CATGQGRSPLHF

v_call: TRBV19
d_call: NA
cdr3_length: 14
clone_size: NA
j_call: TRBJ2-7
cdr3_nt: TGTGCCAGTAGCGTCACGGACAAGTCCTACGAGCAGTACTTC
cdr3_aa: CASSVTDKSYEQYF

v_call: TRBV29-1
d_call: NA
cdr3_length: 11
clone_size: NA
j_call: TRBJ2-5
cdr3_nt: TGCAGCGTTGAAGATAGGGGGACCCAGTACTTC
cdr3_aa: CSVEDRGTQYF

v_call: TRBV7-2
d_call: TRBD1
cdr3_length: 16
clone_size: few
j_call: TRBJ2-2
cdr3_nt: TGTGCCAGCAGCTTAGTTCACAGGGGGAACACCGGGGAGCTGTTTTTT
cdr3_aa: CASSLVHRGNTGELFF

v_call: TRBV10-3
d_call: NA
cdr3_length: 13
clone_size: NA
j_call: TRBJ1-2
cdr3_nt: TGTGCCATCAGGGGCCTTGGTGCGAATGGCTACACCTTC
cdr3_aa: CAIRGLGANGYTF

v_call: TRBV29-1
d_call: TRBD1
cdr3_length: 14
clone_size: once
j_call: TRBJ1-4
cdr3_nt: TGCAGCGTTGGGACAGGAACAACTAATGAAAAACTGTTTTTT
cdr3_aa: CSVGTGTTNEKLFF

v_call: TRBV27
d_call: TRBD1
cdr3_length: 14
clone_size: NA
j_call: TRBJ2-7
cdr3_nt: TGTGCCAGCAGGAGGACAGGGATAGACTACGAGCAGTACTTC
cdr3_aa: CASRRTGIDYEQYF

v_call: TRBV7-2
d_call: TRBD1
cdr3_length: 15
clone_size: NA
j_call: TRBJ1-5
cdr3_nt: TGTGCCAGCAGCTTAGCCGGGACAGGGGATCAGCCCCAGCATTTT
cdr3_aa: CASSLAGTGDQPQHF

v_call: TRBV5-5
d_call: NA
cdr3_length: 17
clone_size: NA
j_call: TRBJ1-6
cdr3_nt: TGTGCCAGCAGCTTGGACCCCCCGACAGAAATGAATTCACCCCTCCACTTT
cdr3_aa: CASSLDPPTEMNSPLHF

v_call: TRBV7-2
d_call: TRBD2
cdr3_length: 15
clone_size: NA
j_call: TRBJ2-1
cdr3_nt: TGTGCCAGCAGCTTTCTAGCGGGAGATGAGGGTGAGCAGTTCTTC
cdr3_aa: CASSFLAGDEGEQFF

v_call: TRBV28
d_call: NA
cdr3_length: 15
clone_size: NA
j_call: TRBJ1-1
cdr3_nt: TGTGCCAGCAGTTTGATGTTGGGGGAGGGCACTGAAGCTTTCTTT
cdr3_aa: CASSLMLGEGTEAFF

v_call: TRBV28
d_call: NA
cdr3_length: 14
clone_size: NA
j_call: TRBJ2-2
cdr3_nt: TGTGCCAGCAGGGGGCGGCTAAACACCGGGGAGCTGTTTTTT
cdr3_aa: CASRGRLNTGELFF

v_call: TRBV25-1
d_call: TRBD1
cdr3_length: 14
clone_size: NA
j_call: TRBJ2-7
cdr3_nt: TGTGCCAGCAGTGTAATGGACAGGGTGTACGAGCAGTACTTC
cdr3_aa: CASSVMDRVYEQYF

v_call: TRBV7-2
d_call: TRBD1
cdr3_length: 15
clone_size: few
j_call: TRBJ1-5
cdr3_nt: TGTGCCAGCAGCCCGCGGACAGGGAACAATCAGCCCCAGCATTTT
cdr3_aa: CASSPRTGNNQPQHF

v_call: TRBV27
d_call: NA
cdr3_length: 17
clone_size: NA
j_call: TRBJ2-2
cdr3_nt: TGTGCCAGCAGTTTTCAGAATCATCGGGGGAACACCGGGGAGCTGTTTTTT
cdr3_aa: CASSFQNHRGNTGELFF

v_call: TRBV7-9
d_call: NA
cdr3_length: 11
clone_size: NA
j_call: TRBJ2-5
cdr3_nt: TGTGCCAGCAGTTCCGAAGAGACCCAGTACTTC
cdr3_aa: CASSSEETQYF

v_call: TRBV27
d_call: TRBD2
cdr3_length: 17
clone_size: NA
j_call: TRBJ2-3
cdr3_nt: TGTGCCAGCAATCCTTCGGGACTAACGATTAGCACAGATACGCAGTATTTT
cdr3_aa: CASNPSGLTISTDTQYF

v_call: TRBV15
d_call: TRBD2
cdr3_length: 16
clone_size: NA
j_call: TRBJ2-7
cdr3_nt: TGTGCCACCAGCAGGGCCTTTAAGCGGGAGAACTACGAGCAGTACTTC
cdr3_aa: CATSRAFKRENYEQYF

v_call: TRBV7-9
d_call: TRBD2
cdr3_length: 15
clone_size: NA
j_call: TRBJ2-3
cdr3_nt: TGTGCCAGCAGCCTCACTAGCGGGGGGGCCGATACGCAGTATTTT
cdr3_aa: CASSLTSGGADTQYF

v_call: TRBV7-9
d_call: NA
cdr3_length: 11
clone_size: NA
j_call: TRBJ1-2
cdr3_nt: TGTGCCAGCAGCCTCCTTCATGGCTACACCTTC
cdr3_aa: CASSLLHGYTF

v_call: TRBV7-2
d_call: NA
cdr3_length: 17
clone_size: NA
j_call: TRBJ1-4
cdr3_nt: TGTGCCAGCAGCACCCACCGTTACAGTCCCCCTAATGAAAAACTGTTTTTT
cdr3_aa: CASSTHRYSPPNEKLFF

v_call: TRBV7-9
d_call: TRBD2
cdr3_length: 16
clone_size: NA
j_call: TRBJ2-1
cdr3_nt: TGTGCCAGCAGCTCGACTAGCGGGGATCTCTACAATGAGCAGTTCTTC
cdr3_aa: CASSSTSGDLYNEQFF

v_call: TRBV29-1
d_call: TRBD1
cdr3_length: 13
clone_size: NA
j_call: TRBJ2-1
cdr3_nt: TGCAGCGTGGCCGGACAGGCTAACAATGAGCAGTTCTTC
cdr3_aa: CSVAGQANNEQFF

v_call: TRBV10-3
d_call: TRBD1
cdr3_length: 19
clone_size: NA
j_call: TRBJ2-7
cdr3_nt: TGTGCCATCAGCAACAATAACGCCGAATACAGGGGCCCCCCCTACGAGCAGTACTTC
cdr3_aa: CAISNNNAEYRGPPYEQYF

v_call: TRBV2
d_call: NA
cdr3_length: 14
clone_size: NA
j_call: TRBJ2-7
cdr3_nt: TGTGCCAGCAGTGCGAAGGACAGTAACTACGAGCAGTACTTC
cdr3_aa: CASSAKDSNYEQYF

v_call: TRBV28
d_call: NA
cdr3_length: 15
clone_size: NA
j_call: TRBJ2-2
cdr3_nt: TGTGCCAGCAGTTTAGCCCAGATCTACACCGGGGAGCTGTTTTTT
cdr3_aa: CASSLAQIYTGELFF

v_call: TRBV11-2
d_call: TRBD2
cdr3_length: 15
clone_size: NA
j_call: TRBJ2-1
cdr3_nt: TGTGCCAGCAGCTCTACTAGCGAGGGAAGCAATGAGCAGTTCTTC
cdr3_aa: CASSSTSEGSNEQFF

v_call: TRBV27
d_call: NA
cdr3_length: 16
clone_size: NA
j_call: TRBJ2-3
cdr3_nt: TGTGCCAGCCGACTCATAAATAGCGGTCCCACAGATACGCAGTATTTT
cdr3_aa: CASRLINSGPTDTQYF

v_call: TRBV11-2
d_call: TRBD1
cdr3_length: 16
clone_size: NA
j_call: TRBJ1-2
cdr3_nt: TGTGCCAGCAGCTTAGTTAACAGGGGGCTGGACCTGGGCTACACCTTC
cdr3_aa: CASSLVNRGLDLGYTF

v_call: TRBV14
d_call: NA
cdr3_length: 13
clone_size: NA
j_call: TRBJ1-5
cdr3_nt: TGTGCCAGCAGCCGGCACAGCAATCAGCCCCAGCATTTT
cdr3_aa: CASSRHSNQPQHF

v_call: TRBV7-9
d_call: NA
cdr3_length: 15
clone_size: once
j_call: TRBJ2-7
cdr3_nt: TGTGCCAGCAGCTTAGGCCTGAGAAACCCCTACGAGCAGTACTTC
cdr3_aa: CASSLGLRNPYEQYF

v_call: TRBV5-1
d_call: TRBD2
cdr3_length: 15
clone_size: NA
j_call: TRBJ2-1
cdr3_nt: TGCGCCAGCAGCCAGACCCCGGGACTAGAAGGTGAGCAGTTCTTC
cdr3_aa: CASSQTPGLEGEQFF

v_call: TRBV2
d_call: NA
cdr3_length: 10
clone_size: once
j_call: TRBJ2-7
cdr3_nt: TGTGCCAGCACCAGATACGAGCAGTACTTC
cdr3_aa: CASTRYEQYF

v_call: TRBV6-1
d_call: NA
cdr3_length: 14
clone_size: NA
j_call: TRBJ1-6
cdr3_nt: TGTGCCAGCAGTGCGGGGGACGGAGATTCACCCCTCCACTTT
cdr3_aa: CASSAGDGDSPLHF

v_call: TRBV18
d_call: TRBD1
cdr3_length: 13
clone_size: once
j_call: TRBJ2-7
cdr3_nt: TGTGCCAGCTCACCATGGGACAGCTACGAGCAGTACTTC
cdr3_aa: CASSPWDSYEQYF

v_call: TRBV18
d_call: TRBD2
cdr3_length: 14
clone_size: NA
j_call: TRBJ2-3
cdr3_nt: TGTGCCAGCTCTTCCCGGACTAGCGGGGAGGCGCAGTATTTT
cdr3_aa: CASSSRTSGEAQYF

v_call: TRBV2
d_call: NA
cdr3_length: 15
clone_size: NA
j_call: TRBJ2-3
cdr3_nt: TGTGCCAGCAGGGAGGGACCCCCCGGGGCAGATACGCAGTATTTT
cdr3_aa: CASREGPPGADTQYF

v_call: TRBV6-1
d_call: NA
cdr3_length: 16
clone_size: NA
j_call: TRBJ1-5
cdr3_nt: TGTGCCAGCAGTGAAATAGGGAGACCGGACAATCAGCCCCAGCATTTT
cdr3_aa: CASSEIGRPDNQPQHF

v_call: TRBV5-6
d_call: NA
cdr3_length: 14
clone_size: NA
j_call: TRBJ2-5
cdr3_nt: TGTGCCAGCAGCTTGCGGACAGAAGAGGAGACCCAGTACTTC
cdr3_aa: CASSLRTEEETQYF

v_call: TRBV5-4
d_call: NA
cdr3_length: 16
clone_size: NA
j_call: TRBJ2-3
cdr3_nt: TGTGCCAGCAGCCCGGCCCTGGCGGGCGAAATGGATACGCAGTATTTT
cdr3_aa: CASSPALAGEMDTQYF

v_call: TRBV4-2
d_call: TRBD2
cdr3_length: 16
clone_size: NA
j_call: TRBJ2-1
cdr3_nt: TGTGCCAGCAGCCAAGATAATAGCGGGGGTGGGGATGAGCAGTTCTTC
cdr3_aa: CASSQDNSGGGDEQFF

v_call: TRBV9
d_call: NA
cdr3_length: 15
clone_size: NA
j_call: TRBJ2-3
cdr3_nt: TGTGCCAGCGCCCCGGTGTTTGTGGGCGCAGATACGCAGTATTTT
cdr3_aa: CASAPVFVGADTQYF

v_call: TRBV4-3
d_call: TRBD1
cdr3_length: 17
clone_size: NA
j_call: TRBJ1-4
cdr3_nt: TGCGCCAGCAGCTCCACAGGGGGCGTCGGGACTAATGAAAAACTGTTTTTT
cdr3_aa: CASSSTGGVGTNEKLFF

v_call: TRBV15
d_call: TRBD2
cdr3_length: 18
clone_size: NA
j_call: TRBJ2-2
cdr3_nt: TGTGCCACCAGCGGAGTTACTGGACTAGATCAGGAGGACGGGGAGCTGTTTTTT
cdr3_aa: CATSGVTGLDQEDGELFF

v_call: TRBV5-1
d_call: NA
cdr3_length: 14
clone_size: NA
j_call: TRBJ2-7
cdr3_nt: TGCGCCAGCAGCGGAAGGGACAACCCCTACGAGCAGTACTTC
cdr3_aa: CASSGRDNPYEQYF

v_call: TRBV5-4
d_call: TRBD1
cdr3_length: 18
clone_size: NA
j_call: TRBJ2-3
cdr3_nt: TGTGCCAGCAGCCGACCCTGCCCGACAGGGGGCGGCACAGATACGCAGTATTTT
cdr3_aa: CASSRPCPTGGGTDTQYF

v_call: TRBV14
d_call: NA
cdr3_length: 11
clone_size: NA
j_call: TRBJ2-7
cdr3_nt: TGTGCCAGCAGCGGCAGCTACGAGCAGTACTTC
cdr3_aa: CASSGSYEQYF

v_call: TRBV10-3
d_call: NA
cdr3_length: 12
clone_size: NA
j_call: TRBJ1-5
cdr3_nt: TGTGCCACACAGGGTACGAGTCAGCCCCAGCATTTT
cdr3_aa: CATQGTSQPQHF

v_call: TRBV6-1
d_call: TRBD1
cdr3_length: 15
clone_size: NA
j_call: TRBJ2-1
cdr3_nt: TGTGCCAGCAGCACTTTGACAGGGTTGGACAATGAGCAGTTCTTC
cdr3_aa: CASSTLTGLDNEQFF